The 2 T cell receptor beta chains listed next were all sequenced from one sample in a study of shared clonotypes between healthy human individuals. Measured with immunoSEQ multiplex PCR; TCRdb has only the in-frame clones, and not every one. Among about 380,000 clones listed, around 96% were seen once. The sample taken for sequencing was memory CD8+ T cells sorted from blood. As to subset: CD45RO+ cells pooled with CCR7-negative TemRA cells. Receptors originate from a man aged 25-45 years in good health.

This CDR3 reads CASSLGMNTEAFF. The CDR3, as DNA: TGTGCCAGCAGCTTAGGGATGAACACTGAAGCTTTCTTT. The chain employs TRBV7-9 and TRBJ1-1; D uncertain. Trimming took 1 base from V and 0 from J, leaving 3 bases between them. CDR1 is SEHNR, CDR2 FQNEAQ, per germline (reference sequence). This CDR3 contains 13 residues.

The chain has TRBV29-1 and TRBJ1-4; D unresolved. V was pared by 5 bases and J by 7 bases, with 5 bases between. Germline assignment: CDR1 SQVTM and CDR2 ANQGSEA. The CDR3 is 10 amino acids. Here the CDR3 reads CSVFREKLFF. Written as DNA, the CDR3 is TGCAGCGTTTTTCGTGAAAAACTGTTTTTT. Combining the CDR3 with reference TRBV29-1 and TRBJ1-4 gives the whole variable domain SAVISQKPSRDICQRGTSLTIQCQVDSQVTMMFWYRQQPGQSLTLIATANQGSEATYESGFVIDKFPISRPNLTFSTLTVSNMSPEDSSIYLCSVFREKLFFGSGTQLSVL.